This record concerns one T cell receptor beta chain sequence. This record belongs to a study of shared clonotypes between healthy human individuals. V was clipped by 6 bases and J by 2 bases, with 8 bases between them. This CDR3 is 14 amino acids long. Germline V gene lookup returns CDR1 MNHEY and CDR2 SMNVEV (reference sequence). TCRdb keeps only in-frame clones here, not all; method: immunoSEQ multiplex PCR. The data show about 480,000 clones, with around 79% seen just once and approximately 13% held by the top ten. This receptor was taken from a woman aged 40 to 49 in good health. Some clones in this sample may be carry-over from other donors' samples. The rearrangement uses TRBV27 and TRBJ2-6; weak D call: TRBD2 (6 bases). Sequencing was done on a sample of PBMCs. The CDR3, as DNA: TGTGCCAGCAGCGGGACTGCTGGGGCCAACGTCCTGACTTTC. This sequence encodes CASSGTAGANVLTF. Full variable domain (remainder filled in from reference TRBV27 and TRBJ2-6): EAQVTQNPRYLITVTGKKLTVTCSQNMNHEYMSWYRQDPGLGLRQIYYSMNVEVTDKGDVPEGYKVSRKEKRNFPLILESPSPNQTSLYFCASSGTAGANVLTFGAGSRLTVL.